This T cell receptor (beta chain) was observed in a study of technical replicates of blood from a handful of donors. Clones were read by immunoSEQ multiplex PCR, and TCRdb kept only the in-frame ones, dropping some. The table shows 60,000 to 80,000 clones, with 85% to 95% occurring only once. The CDR3 contains 16 residues. From germline, CDR1 is MDHEN and CDR2 SYDVKM. After removal of 2 bases from V and 0 bases from J, the junction contained 6 bases not matched to a gene. The clonotype originates from a human donor in good health. The sequenced material came from T cells isolated from PBMCs. The V call is TRBV28, the J call TRBJ1-1, with 7 bases identical to TRBD1. The CDR3 DNA reads TGTGCCAGCAGTTTAAGGGACAGAAGTATGAACACTGAAGCTTTCTTT. Translated: CASSLRDRSMNTEAFF.